This entry describes one T cell receptor (beta chain). The antigen is undetermined. The record originates from a study of breast tumors, draining lymph nodes, adjacent tissues. Study-level findings and limits: Tumor TCR diversity was below lymph nodes but above nontumor tissue. Data only fit, rather than demonstrated, lymph node origin of most tumor T cells. Most tumor T cells seemingly derive from lymph node, then expand in tumor. Luminal-like breast cancer showed significantly greater tumor-nontumor repertoire similarity than basal-like breast cancer did.

V was pared by 5 bases and J by 8 bases, with 24 bases between. CDR3 length: 16 amino acids. Germline-derived CDR1 and CDR2 are DFQATT and SNEGSKA (reference sequence). TCRdb redid the calling of the multiplex PCR reads with MiXCR, one entry per CDR3 protein. Of 150,000 to 250,000 distinct CDR3 sequences listed, 30% to 40% were seen once; the top ten hold 4% to 5.5%. Breast cancer patients provided tissue from their axillary draining lymph nodes. The gene calls are TRBV20-1 and TRBJ1-4; D possibly corresponds to TRBD1 (6 bases). This TCR was recovered from a female donor with breast cancer. Some clones in this sample may be carry-over from other donors' samples. The sequenced material came from axillary lymph node tissue. Here the CDR3 reads CSALAGAGTGLEKLFF. The CDR3 nucleotides read TGCAGTGCTCTAGCGGGAGCTGGCACAGGGCTGGAAAAACTGTTTTTT.